The 32 T cell receptor beta chains below all came from one sample that was sequenced in a study of monozygotic twins with inflammatory bowel disease. TCRdb re-called the 5' RACE reads and gives one entry per CDR3 protein, without DNA. In all, the sample yields 160,000 or so distinct CDR3 sequences. The sequenced sample consisted of blood. The receptors here all came from a human donor with ulcerative colitis or Crohn's disease, or a healthy co-twin of an affected twin (not recorded which).

This chain links TRBV25-1 with TRBJ2-1. Germline-derived CDR1 and CDR2 are MGHDK and SYGVNS. The CDR3 has 16 residues. The CDR3 spells CASSEYLGSDYNEQFF.

This sequence joins TRBV28 and TRBJ2-7; the TCRdb call, TRBD2, lacks DNA for checking. Germline values: CDR1 MDHEN, CDR2 SYDVKM. The CDR3 spans 14 residues. The CDR3 is CASQPGGLDYEQYF.

The chain is built from TRBV6-4 and TRBJ2-1; TCRdb's D call, TRBD2, is unchecked because there is no DNA. Looked up from germline, CDR1 is MRHNA and CDR2 is SNTAGT. This CDR3 comprises 16 residues. The CDR3 sequence is CASSDSGTSSYNEQFF.

The chain joins TRBV5-1 to TRBJ2-7; the D gene TCRdb calls, TRBD1, cannot be checked with no DNA. Germline V gene sequence: CDR1 SGHRS, CDR2 YFSETQ. The CDR3 totals 15 residues. The CDR3 reads CASSSLVGQGDEQYF. The whole variable domain, remainder taken from reference TRBV5-1 and TRBJ2-7, is KAGVTQTPRYLIKTRGQQVTLSCSPISGHRSVSWYQQTPGQGLQFLFEYFSETQRNKGNFPGRFSGRQFSNSRSEMNVSTLELGDSALYLCASSSLVGQGDEQYFGPGTRLTVT.

This chain connects TRBV19 to TRBJ2-3; with no DNA, the TCRdb D assignment of TRBD1 cannot be verified. The CDR3 has 17 residues. CDR1 is LNHDA and CDR2 is SQIVND in the germline V gene (reference sequence). The chain's CDR3 is CASRVPIGTGVTDTQYF.

The V and J genes are TRBV20-1 and TRBJ2-2; checking the TCRdb D call of TRBD1 is not possible without DNA. Germline CDR1 reads DFQATT; CDR2 reads SNEGSKA (reference sequence). This CDR3 is 13 amino acids long. CDR3 region: CSARRQGAGELFF.

This rearrangement joins TRBV20-1 to TRBJ1-2; TCRdb outputs TRBD1, but without DNA this stays unchecked. Germline V gene sequence: CDR1 DFQATT, CDR2 SNEGSKA (reference sequence). There are 17 residues in the CDR3. CDR3 amino acids: CSAREGAAATVDYGYTF.

This sequence joins TRBV3-1 and TRBJ2-2; TCRdb designates TRBD1, a call that cannot be tested without DNA. The CDR3 length is 17 residues. Germline-derived CDR1 and CDR2 are LGHDT and YNNKEL (reference sequence). CDR3: CASSSSGEGYAGELFFF.

CDR3 in amino acids: CAIRRATNEKLFF. The chain links TRBV10-3 to TRBJ1-4. The germline CDR1 and CDR2 sequences are ENHRY and SYGVKD. This CDR3 comprises 13 residues.

The chain links TRBV28 to TRBJ1-4; absent DNA, TCRdb's TRBD1 call cannot be checked. Germline V lookup: CDR1 MDHEN, CDR2 SYDVKM. The CDR3 sequence is 15 residues long. The CDR3 sequence: CASSLSDRQTEKLFF. Full variable domain (remainder filled in from reference TRBV28 and TRBJ1-4): DVKVTQSSRYLVKRTGEKVFLECVQDMDHENMFWYRQDPGLGLRLIYFSYDVKMKEKGDIPEGYSVSREKKERFSLILESASTNQTSMYLCASSLSDRQTEKLFFGSGTQLSVL.

The V and J genes are TRBV12-3 or TRBV12-4 and TRBJ1-5; TCRdb returns TRBD1, unconfirmable since there is no DNA. The CDR3 extends over 13 amino acids. CDR3 region: CASSGQYNQPQHF.

The rearrangement uses TRBV12-3 or TRBV12-4 and TRBJ2-2; TCRdb outputs TRBD1, but without DNA this stays unchecked. This CDR3 has 14 amino acids. Here the CDR3 reads CASSLQTGFGELFF.

This chain joins TRBV20-1 and TRBJ1-1; TCRdb's D gene call, TRBD1, goes unchecked for lack of DNA. The CDR3 sequence is 16 residues long. Germline V lookup: CDR1 DFQATT, CDR2 SNEGSKA (reference sequence). This chain's CDR3 is CSARRETGWTNTEAFF.

The chain carries TRBV20-1 and TRBJ2-7; the D gene TCRdb calls, TRBD2, cannot be checked with no DNA. The CDR3 runs to 14 residues. The germline V gene encodes CDR1 DFQATT and CDR2 SNEGSKA (reference sequence). Here the CDR3 reads CSARDPRGTYEQYF.

This chain uses TRBV20-1 with TRBJ2-2. The CDR3 consists of 14 residues. From germline, CDR1 is DFQATT and CDR2 SNEGSKA (reference sequence). The chain's CDR3 is CSARAPRNTGELFF.

The V and J genes are TRBV6-5 and TRBJ2-3; TCRdb selects TRBD2, and the lack of DNA leaves this call unchecked. The CDR3 contains 16 residues. Germline V gene data show CDR1 as MNHEY and CDR2 as SVGAGI. Here the CDR3 reads CASSYELAGAGDTQYF.

CDR3 residues: CASTRENTGELFF. The V call is TRBV9, the J call TRBJ2-2. Germline V gives CDR1 SGDLS, CDR2 YYNGEE. This CDR3 is built from 13 residues.

The chain recombines TRBV6-5 with TRBJ2-1; TCRdb outputs TRBD2, but without DNA this stays unchecked. The V gene's germline CDR1 is MNHEY and CDR2 SVGAGI. The CDR3 is 17 amino acids. CDR3 in amino acids: CASSFPSGGSSYNEQFF.

The genes are TRBV11-2 and TRBJ2-3. Per germline, CDR1 SGHAT and CDR2 FQNNGV. The CDR3 is made up of 16 amino acids. CDR3 amino acids: CASSLDRDGSTDTQYF.

The chain uses TRBV15 and TRBJ1-1. The germline V gene has CDR1 LNHNV and CDR2 YYDKDF (reference sequence). The CDR3 runs to 15 residues. CDR3 region: CATSRDIGANTEAFF.

V and J are TRBV20-1 and TRBJ2-1; TCRdb calls TRBD2, which cannot be checked without DNA. Looked up from germline, CDR1 is DFQATT and CDR2 is SNEGSKA (reference sequence). CDR3 size: 14 residues. CDR3: CSAKGASGGHVRFF.

V is TRBV15 and J is TRBJ1-1; the D call from TCRdb, TRBD1, cannot be confirmed without DNA. This CDR3 is 17 amino acids long. Germline assignment: CDR1 LNHNV and CDR2 YYDKDF (reference sequence). CDR3 residues: CATSRDWRQTQRTEAFF.

CDR3 protein: CASSRDRGAEAFF. The V call is TRBV12-3 or TRBV12-4, the J call TRBJ1-1; TCRdb indicates TRBD1, and absent DNA this call remains unverified. CDR3 length: 13 amino acids.

This rearrangement joins TRBV28 to TRBJ2-2; the TCRdb call, TRBD2, lacks DNA for checking. Per germline, CDR1 MDHEN and CDR2 SYDVKM. This CDR3 is 12 amino acids long. CDR3 in amino acids: CASRLGTGELFF.

The gene calls are TRBV27 and TRBJ2-2; TCRdb's D gene call, TRBD2, goes unchecked for lack of DNA. The CDR3 spans 18 residues. Per the germline V gene, CDR1 is MNHEY and CDR2 is SMNVEV (reference sequence). The CDR3 protein is CASSPVPSGSVDTGELFF.

The chain has TRBV5-4 and TRBJ2-1; the D call from TCRdb, TRBD1, cannot be confirmed without DNA. The CDR3 extends over 19 amino acids. The germline gives CDR1 SGHNT, CDR2 YYREEE (reference sequence). CDR3 region: CASSLAYIAGTGFNNEQFF.

The CDR3 is CASSLTGSRSGNTIYF. V gene TRBV7-3 combines with J gene TRBJ1-3. Germline CDR1 reads SGHTA; CDR2 reads FQGTGA. The CDR3 is made up of 16 amino acids. Full variable domain (remainder filled in from reference TRBV7-3 and TRBJ1-3): GAGVSQTPSNKVTEKGKYVELRCDPISGHTALYWYRQSLGQGPEFLIYFQGTGAADDSGLPNDRFFAVRPEGSVSTLKIQRTERGDSAVYLCASSLTGSRSGNTIYFGEGSWLTVV.

This rearrangement joins TRBV27 to TRBJ2-5; TCRdb reports TRBD2, a call that lacks DNA to check it against. Germline values: CDR1 MNHEY, CDR2 SMNVEV (reference sequence). This CDR3 is 13 amino acids long. Here the CDR3 reads CASSSGGVETQYF.

The rearrangement uses TRBV15 and TRBJ2-1; TCRdb proposes TRBD2, but this gene call is untestable without DNA. The CDR3 runs 16 residues. Germline-derived CDR1 and CDR2 are LNHNV and YYDKDF (reference sequence). CDR3 region: CATSRDTSGVYNEQFF. The variable domain in full, completed from reference TRBV15 and TRBJ2-1, reads DAMVIQNPRYQVTQFGKPVTLSCSQTLNHNVMYWYQQKSSQAPKLLFHYYDKDFNNEADTPDNFQSRRPNTSFCFLDIRSPGLGDTAMYLCATSRDTSGVYNEQFFGPGTRLTVL.

This chain connects TRBV20-1 to TRBJ2-3; the TCRdb call, TRBD1, lacks DNA for checking. Germline V gene data show CDR1 as DFQATT and CDR2 as SNEGSKA (reference sequence). The CDR3 length is 14 residues. The CDR3 sequence is CSARGPGNTDTQYF.

The chain carries TRBV20-1 and TRBJ1-1. There are 14 residues in the CDR3. CDR1 and CDR2 (germline): DFQATT, SNEGSKA (reference sequence). The CDR3 protein is CSASATIGVAEAFF.

This rearrangement joins TRBV18 to TRBJ1-1; checking the TCRdb D call of TRBD1 is not possible without DNA. The CDR3 contains 15 residues. Germline V CDR1 and CDR2: KGHSH, LQKENI. CDR3: CASSPSPGLNTEAFF.